This record concerns one TCR beta chain sequence. The data derive from a study of blood T cell repertoires in COVID-19. About the research overall: The study drew acute and convalescent COVID-19 samples from the United States, Italy and Spain. The analysed material was cDNA or gDNA that came from T cells, B-cell-depleted T cells, or PBMCs.

The authors' processing: Quantification of nucleated cells was approximated via reference gene primer amplification. Profiled with immunoSEQ multiplex PCR; TCRdb holds only in-frame clones, not every one. D and trimming were read from the DNA, whereas the V and J calls and clone size are those reported in that table. There are roughly 70,000 clones in the sample; around 90% occur only once, and around 5% lies in the top ten. This TCR was sampled from a woman aged 60 to 75 with active COVID-19. Specimen: peripheral blood.

As DNA, the CDR3 is TGTGCTGGGACTCCAGCGGGAGTTAACACCGGGGAGCTGTTTTTT. This sequence encodes CAGTPAGVNTGELFF. V gene TRBV24-1 combines with J gene TRBJ2-2; 8 nucleotides agree with TRBD2. CDR1 is KGHDR, CDR2 SFDVKD, per germline. The CDR3 extends over 15 amino acids.